This T cell receptor (beta chain) came from a study of T cell responses to AZD1222 COVID-19 vaccine. Profiled with immunoSEQ multiplex PCR; TCRdb holds only in-frame clones, not every one. Of roughly 35,000 clones detected, about 80% appear once; the ten largest clones hold roughly 4%. This CDR3 is 13 amino acids long. Germline V lookup: CDR1 WNHNN, CDR2 SYGVQD (reference sequence). V lost 0 bases and J 6 bases, leaving 3 bases between the germline ends. The clonotype originates from an adult who received the AZD1222 COVID-19 vaccine. The sample here was peripheral blood, taken 28 days after the second AZD1222 dose. V and J are TRBV10-1 and TRBJ1-6, with D unresolved. CDR3 protein: CASSESPNSPLHF. CDR3 DNA sequence: TGCGCCAGCAGTGAGTCGCCTAATTCACCCCTCCACTTT.